Listed here are 5 T cell receptor beta chains from one sample, sequenced in a study of blood T cell repertoires in COVID-19 (dated by TCRdb to about 2020). The method behind the library was the immunoSEQ multiplex PCR assay. TCRdb mirrors the immuneACCESS table, restricted to in-frame sequences. Some clones are absent from its copies; in checked studies, under half trace to an unresolved V gene, and the reason for the others is unknown. Here the sample has roughly 300,000 clones; approximately 86% occur a single time. Of the sample, 3.5% to 4.5% falls within the top ten clones. The specimen was PBMCs or T cells enriched from blood (not recorded which). Every receptor here comes from a woman aged 40 to 49 with acute COVID-19.

This clone showed up just a few times. This chain uses TRBV19 with TRBJ2-3; a weak D match, TRBD2 (5 bases). With 1 base removed from V and 1 base from J, the gap between germline ends came to 6 bases. The CDR3 is 14 residues long. The V gene's germline CDR1 is LNHDA and CDR2 SQIVND (reference sequence). As DNA, the CDR3 is TGTGCCAGTAGTATAGCAGCGGGCACAGATACGCAGTATTTT. Its translation: CASSIAAGTDTQYF. Full variable domain (missing parts from reference TRBV19 and TRBJ2-3): DGGITQSPKYLFRKEGQNVTLSCEQNLNHDAMYWYRQDPGQGLRLIYYSQIVNDFQKGDIAEGYSVSREKKESFPLTVTSAQKNPTAFYLCASSIAAGTDTQYFGPGTRLTVL.

The chain employs TRBV7-2 and TRBJ2-1; 11 positions match TRBD2. CDR1 and CDR2 from the germline V gene are SGHTA and FQGNSA. The CDR3 is 17 amino acids. Trimming took 1 base from V and 7 from J; bases not matched to a gene: 9. The CDR3 nucleotides read TGTGCCAGCAGCTTAGTATCCGGGACTAGCGGAAAGAATGAGCAGTTCTTC. This sequence encodes CASSLVSGTSGKNEQFF.

V gene TRBV5-1 combines with J gene TRBJ2-1; 7 bases agree with TRBD2. The germline gives CDR1 SGHRS, CDR2 YFSETQ. The CDR3 loop spans 15 amino acids. V dropped 6 bases and J dropped 7; count of bases not matched to a gene: 13. CDR3 residues: CASMAAGDPLNEQFF. The CDR3 DNA sequence: TGCGCCAGCATGGCGGCGGGAGATCCCTTGAATGAGCAGTTCTTC.

The V and J genes are TRBV6-4 and TRBJ2-3, with 7 nucleotides matching TRBD2. The CDR3 totals 16 residues. V lost 0 bases, J lost 3 bases, and 6 bases stayed unmatched. The germline gives CDR1 MRHNA, CDR2 SNTAGT. CDR3 sequence (DNA): TGTGCCAGCAGTGACTCGACCGCGGGAGTGACAGATACGCAGTATTTT. Encoded protein: CASSDSTAGVTDTQYF.

This chain joins TRBV7-3 and TRBJ2-3; D gene uncertain. The CDR3 totals 14 residues. Trimming took 0 bases from V and 5 from J, leaving 9 bases between them. Germline lookup yields CDR1 SGHTA and CDR2 FQGTGA. DNA for the CDR3: TGTGCCAGCAGCTTAACAGCGACTCGAGATACGCAGTATTTT. Its translation is CASSLTATRDTQYF.